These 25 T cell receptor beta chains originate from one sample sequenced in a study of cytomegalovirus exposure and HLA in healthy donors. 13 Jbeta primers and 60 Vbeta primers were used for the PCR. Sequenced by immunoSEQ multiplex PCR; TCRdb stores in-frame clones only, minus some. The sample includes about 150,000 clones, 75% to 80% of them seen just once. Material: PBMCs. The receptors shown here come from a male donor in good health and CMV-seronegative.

The CDR3 is CASGLVLGRGPNQPQHF. CDR3 bases: TGTGCTAGTGGTTTGGTACTTGGCAGGGGGCCCAATCAGCCCCAGCATTTT. The chain has TRBV12-5 and TRBJ1-5; 8 bases map to TRBD1. Germline CDR1 reads LGHNT; CDR2 reads FRNRAP. Trimming at V came to 0 bases and at J to 3 bases, leaving 7 bases not matched to a gene. The CDR3 spans 17 residues.

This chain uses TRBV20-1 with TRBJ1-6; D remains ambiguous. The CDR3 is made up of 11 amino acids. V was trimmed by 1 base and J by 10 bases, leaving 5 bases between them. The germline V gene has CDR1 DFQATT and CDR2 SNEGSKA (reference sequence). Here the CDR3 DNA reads TGCAGTGCTAGAGGAAGCTCACCCCTCCACTTT. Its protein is CSARGSSPLHF.

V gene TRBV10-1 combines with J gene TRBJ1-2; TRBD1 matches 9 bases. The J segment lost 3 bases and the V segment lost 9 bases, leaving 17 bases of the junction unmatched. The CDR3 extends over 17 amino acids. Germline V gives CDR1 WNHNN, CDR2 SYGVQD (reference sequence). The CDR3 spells CARQDPGQGGLDYGYTF. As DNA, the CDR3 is TGCGCCAGGCAAGACCCGGGACAGGGAGGGTTGGACTATGGCTACACCTTC.

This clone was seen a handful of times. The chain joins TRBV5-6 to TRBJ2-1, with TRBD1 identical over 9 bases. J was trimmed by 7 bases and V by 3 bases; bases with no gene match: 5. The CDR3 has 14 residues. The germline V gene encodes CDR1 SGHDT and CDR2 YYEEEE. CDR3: CASSSGQGWNEQFF. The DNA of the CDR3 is TGTGCCAGCAGCTCTGGACAGGGGTGGAATGAGCAGTTCTTC.

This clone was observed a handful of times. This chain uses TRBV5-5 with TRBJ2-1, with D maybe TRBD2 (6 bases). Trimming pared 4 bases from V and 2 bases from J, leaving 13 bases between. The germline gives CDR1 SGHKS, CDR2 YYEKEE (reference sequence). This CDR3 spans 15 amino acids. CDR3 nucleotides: TGTGCCAGCAGCGGGGGACTTTCCACCTACAATGAGCAGTTCTTC. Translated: CASSGGLSTYNEQFF.

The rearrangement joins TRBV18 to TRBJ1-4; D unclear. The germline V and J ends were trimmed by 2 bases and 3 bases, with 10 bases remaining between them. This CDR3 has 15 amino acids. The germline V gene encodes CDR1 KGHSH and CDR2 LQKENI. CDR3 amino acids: CASSPVGNANEKLFF. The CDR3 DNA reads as TGTGCCAGCTCACCAGTGGGCAACGCTAATGAAAAACTGTTTTTT. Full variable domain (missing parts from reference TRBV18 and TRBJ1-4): NAGVMQNPRHLVRRRGQEARLRCSPMKGHSHVYWYRQLPEEGLKFMVYLQKENIIDESGMPKERFSAEFPKEGPSILRIQQVVRGDSAAYFCASSPVGNANEKLFFGSGTQLSVL.

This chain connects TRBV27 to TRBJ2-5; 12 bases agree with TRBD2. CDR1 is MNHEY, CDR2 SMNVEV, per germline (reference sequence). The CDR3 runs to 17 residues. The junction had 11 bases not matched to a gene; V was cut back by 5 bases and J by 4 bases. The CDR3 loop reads CASSDRLAGGPRETQYF. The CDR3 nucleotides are TGTGCCAGCAGTGACCGTCTAGCGGGGGGGCCTCGAGAGACCCAGTACTTC.

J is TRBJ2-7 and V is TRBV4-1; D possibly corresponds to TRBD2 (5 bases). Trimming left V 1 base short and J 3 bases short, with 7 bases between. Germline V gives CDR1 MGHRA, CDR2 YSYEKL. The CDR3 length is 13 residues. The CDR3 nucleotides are TGCGCCAGCAGCCAAGCGGGATACTACGAGCAGTACTTC. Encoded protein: CASSQAGYYEQYF.

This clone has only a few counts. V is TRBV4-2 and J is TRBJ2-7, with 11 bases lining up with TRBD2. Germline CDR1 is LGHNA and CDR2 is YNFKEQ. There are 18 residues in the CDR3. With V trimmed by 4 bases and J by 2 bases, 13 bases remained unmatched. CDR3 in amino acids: CASSPPLGGSGGAYEQYF. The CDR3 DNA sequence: TGTGCCAGCAGCCCCCCACTCGGGGGTAGCGGGGGGGCCTACGAGCAGTACTTC.

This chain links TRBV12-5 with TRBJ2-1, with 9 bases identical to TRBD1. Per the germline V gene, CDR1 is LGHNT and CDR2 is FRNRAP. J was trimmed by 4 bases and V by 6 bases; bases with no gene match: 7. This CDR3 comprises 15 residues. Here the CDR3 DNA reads TGTGCTAGTGGCTCGGACAGGGGCATTTACAATGAGCAGTTCTTC. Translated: CASGSDRGIYNEQFF.

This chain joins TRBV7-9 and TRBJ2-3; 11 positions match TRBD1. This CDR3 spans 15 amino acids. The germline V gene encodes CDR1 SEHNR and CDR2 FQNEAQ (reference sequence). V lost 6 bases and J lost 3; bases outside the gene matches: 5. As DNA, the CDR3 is TGTGCCAGCAGTTGGGACAGGGGGGAGACAGATACGCAGTATTTT. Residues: CASSWDRGETDTQYF.

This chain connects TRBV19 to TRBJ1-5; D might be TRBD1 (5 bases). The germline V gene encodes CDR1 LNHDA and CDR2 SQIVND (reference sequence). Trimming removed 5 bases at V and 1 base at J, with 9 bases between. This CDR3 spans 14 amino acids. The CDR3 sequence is CASSQGGSNQPQHF. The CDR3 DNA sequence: TGTGCCAGTAGTCAGGGTGGAAGCAATCAGCCCCAGCATTTT. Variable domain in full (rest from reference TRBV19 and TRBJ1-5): DGGITQSPKYLFRKEGQNVTLSCEQNLNHDAMYWYRQDPGQGLRLIYYSQIVNDFQKGDIAEGYSVSREKKESFPLTVTSAQKNPTAFYLCASSQGGSNQPQHFGDGTRLSIL.

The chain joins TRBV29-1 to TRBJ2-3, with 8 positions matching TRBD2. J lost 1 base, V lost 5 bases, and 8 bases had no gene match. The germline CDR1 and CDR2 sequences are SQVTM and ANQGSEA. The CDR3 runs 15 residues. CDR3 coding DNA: TGCAGCGTTACGGGACGGGGGGGCGGCACAGATACGCAGTATTTT. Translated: CSVTGRGGGTDTQYF.

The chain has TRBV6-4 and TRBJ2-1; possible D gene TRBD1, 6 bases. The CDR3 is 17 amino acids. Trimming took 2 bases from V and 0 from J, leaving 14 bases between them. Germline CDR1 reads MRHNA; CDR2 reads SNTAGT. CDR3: CASSDPSQGSSYNEQFF. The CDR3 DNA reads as TGTGCCAGCAGTGACCCCTCACAGGGAAGCTCCTACAATGAGCAGTTCTTC.

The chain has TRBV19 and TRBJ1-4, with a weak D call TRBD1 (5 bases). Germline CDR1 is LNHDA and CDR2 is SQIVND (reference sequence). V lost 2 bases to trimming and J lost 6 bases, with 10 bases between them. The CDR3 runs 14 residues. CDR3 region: CASSISRGDEKLFF. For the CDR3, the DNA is TGTGCCAGTAGTATATCCCGGGGGGATGAAAAACTGTTTTTT.

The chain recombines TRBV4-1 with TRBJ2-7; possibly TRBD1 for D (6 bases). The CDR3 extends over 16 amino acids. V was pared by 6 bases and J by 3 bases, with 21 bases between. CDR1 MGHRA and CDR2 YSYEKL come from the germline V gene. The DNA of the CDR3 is TGCGCCAGCAGGGGGTACAGGGATCTTAACCACTACGAGCAGTACTTC. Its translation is CASRGYRDLNHYEQYF.

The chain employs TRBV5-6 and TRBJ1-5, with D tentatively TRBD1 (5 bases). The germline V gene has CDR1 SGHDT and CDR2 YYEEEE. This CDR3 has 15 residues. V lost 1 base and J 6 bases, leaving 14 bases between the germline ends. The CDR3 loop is CASSLWNRPIQPQHF. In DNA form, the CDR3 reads TGTGCCAGCAGCTTGTGGAACAGGCCTATTCAGCCCCAGCATTTT.

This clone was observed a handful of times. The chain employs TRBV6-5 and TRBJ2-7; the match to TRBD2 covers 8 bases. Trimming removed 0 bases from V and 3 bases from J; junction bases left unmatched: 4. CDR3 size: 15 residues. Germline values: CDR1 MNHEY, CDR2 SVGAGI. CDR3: CASSYSTGTSYEQYF. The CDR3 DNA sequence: TGTGCCAGCAGTTACTCGACCGGGACTAGCTACGAGCAGTACTTC.

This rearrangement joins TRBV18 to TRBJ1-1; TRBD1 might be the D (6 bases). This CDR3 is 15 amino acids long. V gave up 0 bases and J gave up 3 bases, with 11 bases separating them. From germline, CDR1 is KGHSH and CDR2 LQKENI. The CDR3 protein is CASSPPVQGDTEAFF. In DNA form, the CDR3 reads TGTGCCAGCTCACCACCGGTACAGGGAGACACTGAAGCTTTCTTT.

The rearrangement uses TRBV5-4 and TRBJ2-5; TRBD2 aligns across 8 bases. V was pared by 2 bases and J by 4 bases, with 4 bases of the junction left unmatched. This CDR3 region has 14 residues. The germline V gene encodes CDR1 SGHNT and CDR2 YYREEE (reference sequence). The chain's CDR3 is CASSLPGLGETQYF. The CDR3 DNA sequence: TGTGCCAGCAGCTTACCGGGACTAGGAGAGACCCAGTACTTC.

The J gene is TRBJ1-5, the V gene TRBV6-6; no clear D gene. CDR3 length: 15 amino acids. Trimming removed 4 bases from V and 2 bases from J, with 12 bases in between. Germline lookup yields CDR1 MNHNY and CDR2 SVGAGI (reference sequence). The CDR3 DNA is TGTGCCAGCAGTTCTGCCCCTTTAGGCAATCAGCCCCAGCATTTT. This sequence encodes CASSSAPLGNQPQHF.

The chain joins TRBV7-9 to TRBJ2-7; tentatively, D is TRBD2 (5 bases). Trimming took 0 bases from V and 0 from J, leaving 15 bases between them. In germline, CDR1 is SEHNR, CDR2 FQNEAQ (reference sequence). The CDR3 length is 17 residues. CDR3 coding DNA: TGTGCCAGCAGCTTAGCCCACAGTGTAGCGAGCTCCTACGAGCAGTACTTC. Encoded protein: CASSLAHSVASSYEQYF.

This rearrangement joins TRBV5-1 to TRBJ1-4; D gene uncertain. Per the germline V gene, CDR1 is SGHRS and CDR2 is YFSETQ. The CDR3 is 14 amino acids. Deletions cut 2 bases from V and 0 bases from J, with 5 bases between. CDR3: CASSLDSTNEKLFF. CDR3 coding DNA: TGCGCCAGCAGCTTAGACTCAACTAATGAAAAACTGTTTTTT.

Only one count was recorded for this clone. This CDR3 reads CASSSWTAEDGGYTF. The CDR3 DNA follows: TGTGCCAGTAGTTCGTGGACAGCTGAAGACGGGGGCTACACCTTC. The genes are TRBV19 and TRBJ1-2; the D gene is possibly TRBD1 (6 bases). Germline V gene sequence: CDR1 LNHDA, CDR2 SQIVND (reference sequence). Trimming stripped 5 bases from V and 8 bases from J, with 21 bases between. This CDR3 comprises 15 residues.

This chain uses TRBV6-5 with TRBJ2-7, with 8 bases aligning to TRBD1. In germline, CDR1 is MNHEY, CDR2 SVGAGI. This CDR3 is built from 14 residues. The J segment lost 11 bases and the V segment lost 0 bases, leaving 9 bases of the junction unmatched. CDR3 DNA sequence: TGTGCCAGCAGTTACTCGATAAGGCAGGGGGCCGAGTACTTC. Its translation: CASSYSIRQGAEYF.